This T cell receptor (beta chain) was sequenced during a study of beta chain features in type 1 diabetes. Study as a whole: Healthy donors and patients showed comparable age, gender and cell yields. Study findings and constraints: Researchers reported that naive, central memory and Treg TCRB repertoires appeared more similar in patients than in healthy donors. People with Type 1 diabetes carried modestly yet significantly shorter TCRB CDR3s in all four CD4+ subsets.

CDR3 length equals 15 residues. V shed 3 bases and J 4 bases; nucleotides not matched to a gene: 7. From germline, CDR1 is SGHKS and CDR2 YYEKEE (reference sequence). This clone was seen only a few times. Antigen unknown. Reverse transcription of all isolated RNA meant that expressed TCRB transcripts were sequenced. For naive, central memory and regulatory T cell samples, reads averaged around 3.5 million. Assay: immunoSEQ multiplex PCR; the TCRdb copy retains only in-frame clones and omits some. Found here are roughly 400,000 clones, over 8.5% of them singletons; the top ten hold about 0.64%. The genes are TRBV5-5 and TRBJ2-3; 8 bases map to TRBD2. This TCR was recovered from a man in his thirties or forties with type 1 diabetes. Sequences were obtained from central memory CD4+ T cells from blood. CDR3: CASSWGTSPADTQYF. For the CDR3, the DNA is TGTGCCAGCAGCTGGGGGACTAGTCCTGCAGATACGCAGTATTTT.